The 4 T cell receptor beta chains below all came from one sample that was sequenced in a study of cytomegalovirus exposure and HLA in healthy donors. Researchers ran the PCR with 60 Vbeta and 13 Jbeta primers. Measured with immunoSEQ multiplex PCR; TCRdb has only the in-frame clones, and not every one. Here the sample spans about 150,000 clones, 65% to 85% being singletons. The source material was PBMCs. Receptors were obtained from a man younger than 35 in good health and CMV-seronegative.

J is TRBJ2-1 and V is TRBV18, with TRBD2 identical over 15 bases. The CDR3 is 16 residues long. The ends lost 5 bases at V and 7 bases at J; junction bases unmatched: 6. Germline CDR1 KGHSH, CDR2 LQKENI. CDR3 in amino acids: CASSKPGTSGGNEQFF. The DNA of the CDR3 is TGTGCCAGCTCAAAACCCGGGACTAGCGGGGGGAATGAGCAGTTCTTC.

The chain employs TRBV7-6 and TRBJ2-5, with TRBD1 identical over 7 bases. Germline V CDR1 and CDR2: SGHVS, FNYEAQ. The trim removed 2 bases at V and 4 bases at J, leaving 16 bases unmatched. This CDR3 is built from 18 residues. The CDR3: CASSLIAPVFGDRETQYF. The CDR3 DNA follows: TGTGCCAGCAGCTTAATAGCCCCGGTCTTCGGGGACAGAGAGACCCAGTACTTC.

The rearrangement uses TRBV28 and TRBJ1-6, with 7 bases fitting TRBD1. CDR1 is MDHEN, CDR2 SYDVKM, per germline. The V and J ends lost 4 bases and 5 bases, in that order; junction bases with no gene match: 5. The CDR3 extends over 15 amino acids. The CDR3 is CASSSPGQHNSPLHF. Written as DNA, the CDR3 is TGTGCCAGCAGTTCCCCGGGACAGCATAATTCACCCCTCCACTTT.

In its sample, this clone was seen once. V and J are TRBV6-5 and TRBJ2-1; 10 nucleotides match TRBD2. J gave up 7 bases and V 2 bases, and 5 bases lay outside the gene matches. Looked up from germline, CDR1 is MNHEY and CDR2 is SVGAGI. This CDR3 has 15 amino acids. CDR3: CASSYAVSGGNEQFF. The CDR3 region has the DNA TGTGCCAGCAGTTACGCAGTTAGCGGGGGGAATGAGCAGTTCTTC.